One sample yielded the 19 T cell receptor beta chains listed below, sequenced in a study of regulatory T cells in long-lasting Graves disease. Library construction for TCR beta used iRepertoire HTBI primers and Arm-PCR of CDR3 regions. Each CDR3 protein is one row after TCRdb ran MiXCR on the multiplex PCR reads. The data show 400,000 to 450,000 distinct CDR3 sequences, around a quarter seen once. Described time point: persistent/refractory GD, antithyroid drugs over 5 years with positive TRAb. Following extraction of RNA from PBMCs, that RNA was used to make the TCR library. Sequenced here: peripheral blood mononuclear cells (PBMCs), sampled when the disease was refractory, from a patient treated with antithyroid drugs. These receptors were taken from a female donor with Graves disease.

In this sample, this clonotype turned up many times. V gene TRBV28 combines with J gene TRBJ2-1, with 9 positions matching TRBD1. The CDR3 length is 15 residues. CDR1 and CDR2 from the germline V gene are MDHEN and SYDVKM. The V segment lost 6 bases and the J segment 9 bases; nucleotides outside the gene matches: 12. For the CDR3, the DNA is TGTGCCAGCAGCGAAACGGGACAGGGTTTGAGTGAGCAGTTCTTC. As protein: CASSETGQGLSEQFF.

This clonotype appeared many times. J is TRBJ1-2 and V is TRBV20-1, with a tentative D call TRBD1 (6 bases). Trimming took 3 bases from V and 1 from J, leaving 12 bases between them. Germline CDR1 is DFQATT and CDR2 is SNEGSKA (reference sequence). The CDR3 runs to 14 residues. CDR3 bases: TGCAGTGCTAGGCGTCAGGGGCTTAACTATGGCTACACCTTC. It specifies CSARRQGLNYGYTF.

This clonotype has only a few counts. The rearrangement links TRBV9 to TRBJ1-2, with 8 positions matching TRBD1. The J segment lost 3 bases and the V segment lost 4 bases, leaving 17 bases of the junction unmatched. The CDR3 runs to 18 residues. The germline gives CDR1 SGDLS, CDR2 YYNGEE. CDR3 in amino acids: CASSRTPQLPGGDYGYTF. In DNA form, the CDR3 reads TGTGCCAGCAGCCGAACCCCCCAATTGCCAGGGGGCGACTATGGCTACACCTTC.

This clonotype has a handful of counts. The CDR3 reads CSARDVQKSYNEQFF. CDR3 in DNA: TGCAGTGCTAGAGATGTACAGAAGTCCTACAATGAGCAGTTCTTC. The chain joins TRBV20-1 to TRBJ2-1; D is ambiguous. The CDR3 is 15 amino acids. Germline CDR1 reads DFQATT; CDR2 reads SNEGSKA (reference sequence). V lost 0 bases to trimming and J lost 1 base, with 10 bases between them.

In nucleotides, the CDR3 is TGTGCCAGCCACCCTGGGGACACCGGGGAGCTGTTTTTT. Its translation: CASHPGDTGELFF. The rearrangement links TRBV7-2 to TRBJ2-2; no clear D gene. Per germline, CDR1 SGHTA and CDR2 FQGNSA. Trimming took off 8 bases at V and 3 bases at J, with 10 bases between the two ends. The CDR3 contains 13 residues.

This clonotype was counted a few times. The chain carries TRBV29-1 and TRBJ2-5; 8 positions match TRBD2. Unmatched junction bases numbered 13, after V lost 5 bases and J lost 5 bases. This CDR3 contains 15 residues. Germline V gives CDR1 SQVTM, CDR2 ANQGSEA. CDR3: CSVRLGRAGRETQYF. In DNA form, the CDR3 reads TGCAGCGTTCGCCTCGGGAGGGCCGGGCGGGAGACCCAGTACTTC.

This clonotype has only a few counts. The V and J genes are TRBV19 and TRBJ2-1, with 11 bases that match TRBD2. The CDR3 loop spans 14 amino acids. Germline trimming cut 6 bases from V and 9 bases from J; bases unmatched to any gene: 7. Germline CDR1 is LNHDA and CDR2 is SQIVND (reference sequence). CDR3 loop: CASRISGRAVEQFF. The CDR3 bases are TGTGCCAGTAGGATTAGCGGGAGGGCCGTTGAGCAGTTCTTC.

A few counts support this clonotype. The genes are TRBV5-1 and TRBJ1-1; D not resolved. Germline V gene data show CDR1 as SGHRS and CDR2 as YFSETQ. This CDR3 comprises 16 residues. The V and J ends lost 1 base and 0 bases respectively, with 13 bases between them. CDR3 amino acids: CASSLLRRKLNTEAFF. The CDR3 DNA reads TGCGCCAGCAGCTTGCTGAGACGGAAATTGAACACTGAAGCTTTCTTT.

This clonotype was counted many times. V and J are TRBV6-1 and TRBJ2-7; 7 nucleotides agree with TRBD1. The CDR3 extends over 14 amino acids. V lost 6 bases and J lost 5; bases outside the gene matches: 10. CDR1 MNHNS and CDR2 SASEGT come from the germline V gene. This CDR3 reads CASSSSTGFNEQYF. The CDR3 DNA follows: TGTGCCAGCAGCTCGTCGACAGGGTTCAACGAGCAGTACTTC.

On this clonotype: This could be a read error, since a much larger clone is one nucleotide away. The CDR3 sequence is CANSNGQGNQPQHF. The CDR3, as DNA: TGTGCCAACAGTAACGGACAGGGGAATCAGCCCCAGCATTTT. The genes are TRBV6-1 and TRBJ1-5; 9 nucleotides match TRBD1. CDR1 is MNHNS, CDR2 SASEGT, per germline. This CDR3 region has 14 residues.

V usage is TRBV2 and J usage is TRBJ1-3; D gene ambiguous. V was clipped by 10 bases and J by 0 bases, with 13 bases between them. Germline loops: CDR1 SNHLY, CDR2 FYNNEI. CDR3 size: 14 residues. The CDR3 reads CATNPASSGNTIYF. CDR3 coding DNA: TGTGCCACTAATCCGGCGAGCTCTGGAAACACCATATATTTT.

This clonotype was seen a few times. The CDR3 bases are TGTGCCATCAGTGAGTCAGGAGCTAGCGGGGGACAAGAGACCCAGTACTTC. Its protein is CAISESGASGGQETQYF. The J gene is TRBJ2-5, the V gene TRBV10-3; the match to TRBD2 covers 10 bases. CDR1 and CDR2 (germline): ENHRY, SYGVKD. V was pared by 0 bases and J by 2 bases, with 6 bases of the junction left unmatched. This CDR3 is built from 17 residues.

This clonotype was detected ten times or more. The chain uses TRBV28 and TRBJ1-5; unclear D gene. This CDR3 is built from 16 residues. With 6 bases removed from V and 4 bases from J, the gap between germline ends came to 19 bases. Germline CDR1 is MDHEN and CDR2 is SYDVKM. The CDR3 region is CASRTKAHYGNQPQHF. The DNA of the CDR3 is TGTGCCAGCAGGACAAAGGCACATTACGGGAATCAGCCCCAGCATTTT. The full variable domain, its missing parts supplied by reference TRBV28 and TRBJ1-5, is DVKVTQSSRYLVKRTGEKVFLECVQDMDHENMFWYRQDPGLGLRLIYFSYDVKMKEKGDIPEGYSVSREKKERFSLILESASTNQTSMYLCASRTKAHYGNQPQHFGDGTRLSIL.

The DNA for the CDR3 is TGTGCCAGCAGCGTGGGGGGGATGAACACTGAAGCTTTCTTT. This codes for CASSVGGMNTEAFF. The V gene is TRBV6-1, the J gene TRBJ1-1, with D perhaps TRBD1 (5 bases). Trimming removed 6 bases from V and 0 bases from J, with 11 bases in between. The CDR3 sequence is 14 residues long. Germline-derived CDR1 and CDR2 are MNHNS and SASEGT.

This clonotype was counted a few times. The chain carries TRBV9 and TRBJ1-1; 7 nucleotides align to TRBD1. Germline V lookup: CDR1 SGDLS, CDR2 YYNGEE. CDR3 length equals 15 residues. The trim removed 0 bases at V and 5 bases at J, leaving 7 bases unmatched. The CDR3 region is CASSVVPGGKTEAFF. The DNA for the CDR3 is TGTGCCAGCAGCGTAGTACCAGGGGGGAAGACTGAAGCTTTCTTT.

J is TRBJ2-6 and V is TRBV27; possible D gene TRBD1, 6 bases. V was cut by 5 bases and J by 4 bases, with 12 bases left in between. This CDR3 has 15 amino acids. The germline CDR1 and CDR2 sequences are MNHEY and SMNVEV (reference sequence). This CDR3 is CASSPLDSGANVLTF. Here the CDR3 DNA reads TGTGCCAGCAGTCCCCTGGACAGCGGGGCCAACGTCCTGACTTTC.

The rearrangement uses TRBV2 and TRBJ1-3; D might be TRBD1 (6 bases). The CDR3 runs to 16 residues. V shed 6 bases and J shed 0 bases, with 15 bases lying between them. Germline V lookup: CDR1 SNHLY, CDR2 FYNNEI. CDR3 nucleotides: TGTGCCAGCAGCCGAACCGGGACACACTCTGGAAACACCATATATTTT. Translation: CASSRTGTHSGNTIYF.

The rearrangement joins TRBV5-1 to TRBJ1-1, with TRBD1 matching over 7 bases. Germline V gene data show CDR1 as SGHRS and CDR2 as YFSETQ. This CDR3 has 17 amino acids. J was trimmed by 0 bases and V by 4 bases; bases with no gene match: 12. This chain's CDR3 is CASSLRQGGGMNTEAFF. In DNA, the CDR3 is TGCGCCAGCAGCCTCAGACAGGGAGGGGGGATGAACACTGAAGCTTTCTTT.

About this clonotype itself: A read error may be the cause here, since a much bigger clone is one base away. This chain uses TRBV6-5 with TRBJ1-4, with no clear D. CDR3 length: 16 residues. The germline CDR1 and CDR2 sequences are MNHEY and SVGAGI. The CDR3 coding sequence is TGTGCCAGCAGTTACTCTGGTGGAACAACTAATGAAGAACTGTTTTTT. It codes for CASSYSGGTTNEELFF.